Following are 20 T cell receptor beta chains from one sample sequenced in a study of T cells in Graves' hyperthyroidism and ophthalmopathy. What was amplified from RNA transcripts were TCR beta CDR3 regions. The HTBI primer set served for first-round RT-PCR of the TCR CDR3. TCRdb re-called the multiplex PCR reads with MiXCR, one entry per CDR3 protein. The sample yields a few hundred thousand distinct CDR3 sequences, 15% to 17% seen once. The sample taken for sequencing was blood. The receptors were sampled from a woman under 40 with Graves' hyperthyroidism.

In its sample, this clonotype was seen many times. The CDR3 sequence is CASGYNTDTQYF. CDR3 DNA sequence: TGTGCTAGTGGCTACAACACAGATACGCAGTATTTT. The chain combines TRBV12-5 with TRBJ2-3; no clear D gene. The CDR3 loop spans 12 amino acids. The V gene lost 6 bases and the J gene lost 2 bases, with 6 bases spanning the gap. Germline CDR1 and CDR2: LGHNT and FRNRAP.

In this sample, this clonotype turned up many times. The rearrangement joins TRBV11-3 to TRBJ2-1, with 13 bases matching TRBD2. With 1 base clipped from V and 4 bases from J, the junction kept 7 bases outside the gene matches. This CDR3 spans 18 amino acids. Germline V gene lookup returns CDR1 SGHNT and CDR2 YENEEA. CDR3 sequence: CASSLGRTSGSRYNEQFF. CDR3 DNA: TGTGCCAGCAGCTTAGGCCGGACTAGCGGGAGTAGGTACAATGAGCAGTTCTTC.

V usage is TRBV12-3 or TRBV12-4 and J usage is TRBJ2-2; D is perhaps TRBD1 (5 bases). Trimming removed 2 bases at V and 2 bases at J, with 12 bases between. This CDR3 is built from 16 residues. The CDR3 bases are TGTGCCAGCAGTTTAATGGCAGGGATCAACACCGGGGAGCTGTTTTTT. Protein: CASSLMAGINTGELFF.

Turning to this clonotype: Here the CDR3 omits its conserved ending phenylalanine or tryptophan, so a read error is the likely source. The chain employs TRBV18 and TRBJ2-7; 9 nucleotides line up with TRBD1. Germline V CDR1 and CDR2: KGHSH, LQKENI. This CDR3 contains 17 residues. The J segment lost 1 base and the V segment lost 3 bases, leaving 10 bases of the junction unmatched. CDR3 amino acids: CASSPPRQGQGSYEQYL. CDR3 sequence (DNA): TGTGCCAGCTCACCCCCTCGTCAAGGACAGGGGTCCTACGAGCAGTACCTC.

This clonotype is a singleton in its sample. The J gene is TRBJ2-3, the V gene TRBV5-1, with D possibly matching TRBD2 (6 bases). The CDR3 spans 16 residues. Germline V gene sequence: CDR1 SGHRS, CDR2 YFSETQ. The germline V and J ends were trimmed by 4 bases and 2 bases, with 17 bases remaining between them. The CDR3 DNA reads TGCGCCAGCAGCCCCGTCCCGGGAGTATACACAGATACGCAGTATTTT. It encodes CASSPVPGVYTDTQYF.

In its sample, this clonotype was seen a few times. CDR3 loop: CATSREGQGSGNTIYF. CDR3 DNA: TGTGCCACCAGCAGAGAGGGACAGGGCTCTGGAAACACCATATATTTT. This rearrangement joins TRBV15 to TRBJ1-3, with 9 positions matching TRBD1. This CDR3 contains 16 residues. Looked up from germline, CDR1 is LNHNV and CDR2 is YYDKDF (reference sequence). Losses at the gene ends were 0 bases for V and 0 bases for J; bases not matched to a gene: 0.

The chain combines TRBV7-9 with TRBJ1-5; D is unresolved. The V end was cut by 5 bases, the J end by 6 bases, with 17 bases between. The length of the CDR3 is 15 residues. Germline assignment: CDR1 SEHNR and CDR2 FQNEAQ (reference sequence). CDR3: CASSPDIHTGQPQHF. The DNA for the CDR3 is TGTGCCAGCAGCCCCGACATTCACACGGGTCAGCCCCAGCATTTT.

The V gene is TRBV6-2 or TRBV6-3, the J gene TRBJ1-1; D is perhaps TRBD1 (5 bases). Germline loops: CDR1 MNHEY, CDR2 SVGEGT. The CDR3 length is 14 residues. Deletions cut 4 bases from V and 2 bases from J, with 11 bases between. CDR3 bases: TGTGCCAGCAGTTTCGGACACCTAAACACTGAAGCTTTCTTT. Amino acid sequence: CASSFGHLNTEAFF.

The gene calls are TRBV19 and TRBJ2-1; 8 bases are shared with TRBD2. This CDR3 is 16 amino acids long. Germline V gene sequence: CDR1 LNHDA, CDR2 SQIVND (reference sequence). V lost 5 bases to trimming and J lost 8 bases; unmatched junction nucleotides: 14. As DNA, the CDR3 is TGTGCCAGTAGTGCCGGGACTAGTCGTTTGGTCGATGAGCAGTTCTTC. Translation gives CASSAGTSRLVDEQFF. Supplemented by reference TRBV19 and TRBJ2-1, the full variable domain reads DGGITQSPKYLFRKEGQNVTLSCEQNLNHDAMYWYRQDPGQGLRLIYYSQIVNDFQKGDIAEGYSVSREKKESFPLTVTSAQKNPTAFYLCASSAGTSRLVDEQFFGPGTRLTVL.

This clonotype has a handful of counts. This sequence joins TRBV7-2 and TRBJ2-1, with TRBD2 matching 9 bases. The CDR3 contains 15 residues. Unmatched junction bases numbered 12, after V lost 0 bases and J lost 15 bases. Germline-derived CDR1 and CDR2 are SGHTA and FQGNSA. In nucleotides, the CDR3 is TGTGCCAGCAGCTTAGCACCGGGACTAGCTGGGTATTTGTTCTTC. It is translated as CASSLAPGLAGYLFF.

The chain combines TRBV19 with TRBJ2-7, with D hard to call. The CDR3 spans 17 residues. Germline loops: CDR1 LNHDA, CDR2 SQIVND (reference sequence). V lost 3 bases and J lost 1, with 19 bases in between. The CDR3 is CASSIRPMGPTSYEQYF. The CDR3 DNA reads TGTGCCAGTAGTATTCGCCCCATGGGCCCGACATCCTACGAGCAGTACTTC. The whole variable domain, remainder taken from reference TRBV19 and TRBJ2-7, is DGGITQSPKYLFRKEGQNVTLSCEQNLNHDAMYWYRQDPGQGLRLIYYSQIVNDFQKGDIAEGYSVSREKKESFPLTVTSAQKNPTAFYLCASSIRPMGPTSYEQYFGPGTRLTVT.

The rearrangement links TRBV12-3 or TRBV12-4 to TRBJ2-7; D gene unclear. This CDR3 has 12 residues. V was clipped by 10 bases and J by 6 bases, with 16 bases between them. The CDR3 DNA follows: TGTGCCACCCAAAACCCACTCGGCGAGCAGTACTTC. It translates to CATQNPLGEQYF.

This clonotype was seen many times. V and J are TRBV7-2 and TRBJ2-7; TRBD2 might be the D (6 bases). Trimming cost V 5 bases and J 0 bases, with 17 bases left between them. The CDR3 is made up of 16 amino acids. Germline V lookup: CDR1 SGHTA, CDR2 FQGNSA. The CDR3 loop reads CASSPTSLGPSYEQYF. CDR3 coding DNA: TGTGCCAGCAGCCCGACTAGTTTAGGCCCCTCCTACGAGCAGTACTTC. Combining the CDR3 with reference TRBV7-2 and TRBJ2-7 gives the whole variable domain GAGVSQSPSNKVTEKGKDVELRCDPISGHTALYWYRQSLGQGLEFLIYFQGNSAPDKSGLPSDRFSAERTGGSVSTLTIQRTQQEDSAVYLCASSPTSLGPSYEQYFGPGTRLTVT.

Many counts were recorded for this clonotype. This chain connects TRBV6-1 to TRBJ2-3; TRBD1 matches 7 bases. From germline, CDR1 is MNHNS and CDR2 SASEGT. The CDR3 length is 14 residues. J gave up 1 base and V 6 bases, and 4 bases lay outside the gene matches. DNA of the CDR3: TGTGCCAGCAGCGAAACAGGGGGCACAGATACGCAGTATTTT. Its translation: CASSETGGTDTQYF.

Worth noting for this clonotype: A read error may produce the germline difference seen at one junction end. CDR3 nucleotide sequence: TGTGCCAGCAGCAGGGGCCCCTCCAATAATTCACCCCTCCACTTT. It encodes CASSRGPSNNSPLHF. This chain uses TRBV2 with TRBJ1-6, with a tentative D call TRBD1 (6 bases). The CDR3 runs 15 residues. Looked up from germline, CDR1 is SNHLY and CDR2 is FYNNEI.

At least ten counts were recorded for this clonotype. The chain couples TRBV2 to TRBJ1-5; TRBD1 aligns across 9 bases. The CDR3 is 13 residues long. Germline V lookup: CDR1 SNHLY, CDR2 FYNNEI. The J segment lost 10 bases and the V segment lost 6 bases, leaving 7 bases of the junction unmatched. CDR3 bases: TGTGCCAGCAGCGGGACAGGGAGCGTTCCCCAGCATTTT. Protein product: CASSGTGSVPQHF. The whole variable domain, filled in from reference TRBV2 and TRBJ1-5, reads EPEVTQTPSHQVTQMGQEVILRCVPISNHLYFYWYRQILGQKVEFLVSFYNNEISEKSEIFDDQFSVERPDGSNFTLKIRSTKLEDSAMYFCASSGTGSVPQHFGDGTRLSIL.

This clonotype was observed a handful of times. This chain uses TRBV2 with TRBJ2-7; weak D call: TRBD2 (6 bases). The V and J ends lost 8 bases and 7 bases respectively, with 15 bases between them. Germline CDR1 is SNHLY and CDR2 is FYNNEI. CDR3 length equals 12 residues. Here the CDR3 DNA reads TGTGCCAGCGAGACTAGATCGCGGGAGCAGTACTTC. Residues: CASETRSREQYF.

Only a few counts were recorded for this clonotype. The rearrangement links TRBV19 to TRBJ2-1, with 8 bases aligning to TRBD2. The length of the CDR3 is 15 residues. CDR1 is LNHDA, CDR2 SQIVND, per germline (reference sequence). The V gene end was trimmed by 3 bases and the J gene end by 7 bases; junction bases not matched to a gene: 8. The CDR3 spells CASSMGGLVWNEQFF. Written as DNA, the CDR3 is TGTGCCAGTAGTATGGGGGGACTAGTATGGAATGAGCAGTTCTTC.

CDR3 DNA: TGTGCCAGCAGTTCCCGAGGGGGGCGGACAGATACGCAGTATTTT. Protein sequence: CASSSRGGRTDTQYF. The V call is TRBV28, the J call TRBJ2-3; D may match TRBD1 or TRBD2 (6 bases each). Germline V gives CDR1 MDHEN, CDR2 SYDVKM. The V and J ends lost 4 bases and 3 bases respectively, with 14 bases between them. This CDR3 has 15 residues.

This clonotype was found many times. The chain links TRBV28 to TRBJ2-1; 10 bases match TRBD2. J lost 8 bases, V lost 5 bases, and 15 bases had no gene match. The CDR3 is 17 residues long. In germline, CDR1 is MDHEN, CDR2 SYDVKM. CDR3 in DNA: TGTGCCAGCAGTCTCGGGACTAGCGACTTCTATGGGGATGAGCAGTTCTTC. Protein sequence: CASSLGTSDFYGDEQFF.